These 5 T cell receptor beta chains originate from one sample sequenced in a study of cytomegalovirus exposure and HLA in healthy donors. It was with 60 Vbeta and 13 Jbeta primers that the PCR ran. Repertoires were generated with immunoSEQ multiplex PCR, while TCRdb's copy carries only in-frame clones and drops some. The table includes 200,000 or so clones, 80% to 85% detected once. The material sequenced was PBMCs. The receptor source for this set is a man aged 35 to 55 in good health and CMV-seropositive.

The chain carries TRBV4-3 and TRBJ1-2, with D unresolved. V gave up 0 bases and J gave up 1 base, with 9 bases separating them. The V gene's germline CDR1 is LGHNA and CDR2 YSLEER. This CDR3 is built from 15 residues. Written as DNA, the CDR3 is TGCGCCAGCAGCCAAGAGACCGGGGTTAACTATGGCTACACCTTC. This codes for CASSQETGVNYGYTF.

The gene calls are TRBV6-5 and TRBJ2-3, with 8 bases that match TRBD2. The length of the CDR3 is 13 residues. The trim removed 6 bases at V and 8 bases at J, leaving 7 bases unmatched. Germline V lookup: CDR1 MNHEY, CDR2 SVGAGI. This CDR3 reads CASSLHGGGTQYF. The CDR3 DNA sequence: TGTGCCAGCAGCCTCCACGGGGGGGGTACGCAGTATTTT.

The chain's CDR3 is CASSLSTGSTEAFF. CDR3 sequence (DNA): TGTGCCAGCAGTTTATCGACAGGGTCCACTGAAGCTTTCTTT. This chain connects TRBV27 to TRBJ1-1; 7 nucleotides align to TRBD1. The CDR3 totals 14 residues. The germline V gene encodes CDR1 MNHEY and CDR2 SMNVEV (reference sequence). J lost 4 bases, V lost 0 bases, and 2 bases had no gene match.

CDR3: CAISDMTDYGYTF. The CDR3 nucleotides are TGTGCCATCAGTGATATGACAGACTATGGCTACACCTTC. The rearrangement links TRBV10-3 to TRBJ1-2; D is possibly TRBD1 (5 bases). The length of the CDR3 is 13 residues. Germline CDR1 is ENHRY and CDR2 is SYGVKD. V gave up 3 bases and J gave up 3 bases, with 8 bases separating them.

The chain carries TRBV16 and TRBJ2-7, with D perhaps matching TRBD1 (5 bases). The CDR3 is made up of 14 amino acids. CDR1 and CDR2 (germline): KGHSY, FQNENV. The V end lost 3 bases, the J end lost 3 bases, and 12 bases lay between the germline ends. CDR3 DNA: TGTGCCAGCAGCCACACGGACAAAATCTACGAGCAGTACTTC. Translated: CASSHTDKIYEQYF.